This TCR beta chain was retrieved from a study of blood T cell repertoires in COVID-19. Across the whole study: There were acute and convalescent COVID-19 samples, and they came from the United States, Italy and Spain. Nucleic acid was either cDNA or gDNA, and it came from T cells, B-cell-depleted T cells, or PBMCs.

The CDR3 is 13 amino acids. Germline V CDR1 and CDR2: KGHSH, LQKENI. With 3 bases clipped from V and 6 bases from J, the junction kept 3 bases outside the gene matches. Original data processing: Reference gene primer amplification gave nucleated cell count estimates. The data were produced by immunoSEQ multiplex PCR, yet TCRdb's version contains in-frame clones alone and is incomplete. That table supplies the V and J calls and clone size; D and trimming were determined from the DNA. The sample records tens of thousands of clones, roughly 88% being singletons. The genes are TRBV18 and TRBJ2-3, with TRBD2 matching 7 bases. The sequencing sample was made of peripheral blood. This TCR was recovered from a woman at least 80 years old with COVID-19, enrolled during active disease. CDR3 sequence reads: CASSPGGTDTQYF. CDR3 coding DNA: TGTGCCAGCTCACCCGGGGGGACCGATACGCAGTATTTT.